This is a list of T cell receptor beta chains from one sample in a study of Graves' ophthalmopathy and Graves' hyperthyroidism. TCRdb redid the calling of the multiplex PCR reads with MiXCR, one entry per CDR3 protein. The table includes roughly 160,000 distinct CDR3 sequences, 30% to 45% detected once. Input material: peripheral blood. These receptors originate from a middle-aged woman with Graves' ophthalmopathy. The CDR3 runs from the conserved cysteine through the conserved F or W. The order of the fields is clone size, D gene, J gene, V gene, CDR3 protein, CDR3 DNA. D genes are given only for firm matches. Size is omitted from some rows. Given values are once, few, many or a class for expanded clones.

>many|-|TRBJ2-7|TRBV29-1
CSVSDQYEQYF
TGCAGCGTATCCGACCAGTACGAGCAGTACTTC
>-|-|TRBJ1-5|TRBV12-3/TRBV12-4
CASSSTTLYSNQPQHF
TGTGCCAGCAGTTCTACGACACTGTATAGCAATCAGCCCCAGCATTTT
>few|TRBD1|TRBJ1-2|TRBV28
CASSSTGGNYGYTF
TGTGCCAGCAGTTCGACAGGGGGCAACTATGGCTACACCTTC
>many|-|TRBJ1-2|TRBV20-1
CSAAFNYGYTF
TGCAGTGCTGCGTTTAACTATGGCTACACCTTC
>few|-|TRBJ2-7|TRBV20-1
CSARGDKDYEQYF
TGCAGTGCTAGAGGCGACAAAGACTACGAGCAGTACTTC
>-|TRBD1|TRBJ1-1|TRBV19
CASSAAQGIRTEAFF
TGTGCCAGTAGTGCTGCACAGGGGATAAGGACTGAAGCTTTCTTT
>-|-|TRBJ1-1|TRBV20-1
CSARDQEGYTEAFF
TGCAGTGCTAGAGATCAAGAGGGCTACACTGAAGCTTTCTTT
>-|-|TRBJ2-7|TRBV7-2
CASSTMGQGIPYEQYF
TGTGCCAGCAGCACTATGGGGCAGGGGATTCCCTACGAGCAGTACTTC
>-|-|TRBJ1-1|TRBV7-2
CASRHRVVDTEAFF
TGTGCCAGCAGGCATCGGGTAGTGGACACTGAAGCTTTCTTT
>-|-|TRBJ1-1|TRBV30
CAWRQDDTEAFF
TGTGCCTGGAGACAGGATGACACTGAAGCTTTCTTT
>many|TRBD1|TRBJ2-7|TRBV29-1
CSVDGDRGLNEQYF
TGCAGCGTTGACGGGGACAGGGGGCTGAACGAGCAGTACTTC
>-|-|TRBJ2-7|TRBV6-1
CASTSGGWYEQYF
TGTGCCAGCACGTCCGGGGGCTGGTACGAGCAGTACTTC
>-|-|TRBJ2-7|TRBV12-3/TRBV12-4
CASSLGGGRSSYEQYF
TGTGCCAGCAGCCTGGGGGGCGGGAGAAGCTCCTACGAGCAGTACTTC
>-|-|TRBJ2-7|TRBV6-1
CASSKTDFSYEQYF
TGTGCCAGCAGTAAAACAGATTTCTCCTACGAGCAGTACTTC
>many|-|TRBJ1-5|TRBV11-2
CASSSTGIYSNQPQHF
TGTGCCAGCAGCTCAACAGGGATTTATAGCAATCAGCCCCAGCATTTT
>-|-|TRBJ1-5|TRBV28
CASSSQGGPEQPQHF
TGTGCCAGCAGTTCCCAGGGTGGGCCAGAGCAGCCCCAGCATTTT
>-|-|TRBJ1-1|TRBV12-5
CASGSRDTKAFF
TGTGCTAGTGGTTCCCGCGATACGAAAGCTTTCTTT
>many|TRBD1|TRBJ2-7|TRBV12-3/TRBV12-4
CASSLFGTGMAEQYF
TGTGCCAGCAGTTTATTCGGGACAGGGATGGCCGAGCAGTACTTC
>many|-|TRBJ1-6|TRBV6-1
CASWSGGSSPLHF
TGTGCCAGCTGGTCGGGGGGGAGCTCACCCCTCCACTTT
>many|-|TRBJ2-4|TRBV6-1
CASSEQSDIQYF
TGTGCCAGCAGTGAGCAATCGGACATTCAGTACTTC
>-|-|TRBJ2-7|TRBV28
CASSFLRDDYEQYF
TGTGCCAGCAGTTTCCTCCGGGACGACTACGAGCAGTACTTC
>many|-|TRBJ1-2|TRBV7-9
CASSPEVGAGGYTF
TGTGCCAGCAGCCCGGAAGTGGGGGCGGGCGGCTACACCTTC
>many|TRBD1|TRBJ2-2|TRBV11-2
CASSSLEGTGGTGELFF
TGTGCCAGCAGCTCCCTGGAGGGGACAGGGGGGACCGGGGAGCTGTTTTTT
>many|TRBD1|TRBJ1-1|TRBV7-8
CASSLGQGSVTDRTEAFF
TGTGCCAGCAGCTTAGGACAGGGGTCTGTCACCGATCGCACTGAAGCTTTCTTT
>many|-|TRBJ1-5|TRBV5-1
CASQQESGANQPQHF
TGCGCCAGCCAGCAGGAATCAGGGGCCAATCAGCCCCAGCATTTT
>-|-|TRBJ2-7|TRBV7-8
CASSPDLGAAIYEQYF
TGTGCCAGCAGCCCTGACCTCGGGGCAGCAATTTACGAGCAGTACTTC
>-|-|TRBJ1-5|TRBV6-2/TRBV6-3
CASSYSIRPGFHQPQHF
TGTGCCAGCAGTTACTCGATAAGGCCAGGGTTCCATCAGCCCCAGCATTTT
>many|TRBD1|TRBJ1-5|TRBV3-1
CASSPRTGEQPQHF
TGTGCCAGCAGCCCACGGACAGGGGAACAGCCCCAGCATTTT
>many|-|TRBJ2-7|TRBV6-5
CASSPVERNEQYF
TGTGCCAGCAGCCCCGTGGAGAGAAACGAGCAGTACTTC
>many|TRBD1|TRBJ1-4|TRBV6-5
CASTRGGEYEKLFF
TGTGCCAGCACCAGGGGGGGGGAATATGAAAAACTGTTTTTT
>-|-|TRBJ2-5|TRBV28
CASSSRTGEWIGTQYF
TGTGCCAGCAGTAGCCGAACCGGGGAATGGATTGGGACCCAGTACTTC
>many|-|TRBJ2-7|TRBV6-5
CASSLSRDSEQYF
TGTGCCAGCAGTCTATCACGAGATTCAGAGCAGTACTTC
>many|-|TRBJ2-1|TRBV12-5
CASGWGPYEQFF
TGTGCTAGTGGTTGGGGACCGTATGAGCAGTTCTTC
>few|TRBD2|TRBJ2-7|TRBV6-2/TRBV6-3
CASSYVSGSSEQYF
TGTGCCAGCAGTTACGTCAGCGGGAGCTCCGAGCAGTACTTC
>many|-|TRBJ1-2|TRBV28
CASSPGRTIYGYTF
TGTGCCAGCAGTCCGGGACGGACAATCTATGGCTACACCTTC
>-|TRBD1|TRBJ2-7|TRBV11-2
CASSYTGQAYYEQYF
TGTGCCAGCAGCTACACGGGACAGGCTTACTACGAGCAGTACTTC
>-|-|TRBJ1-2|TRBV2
CASSEGKWGPNYGYTF
TGTGCCAGCAGTGAGGGGAAGTGGGGCCCCAACTATGGCTACACCTTC
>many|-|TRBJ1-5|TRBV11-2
CASSPTQGSPINQPQHF
TGTGCCAGCAGCCCAACCCAGGGCAGCCCAATAAATCAGCCCCAGCATTTT
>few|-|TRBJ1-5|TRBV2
CASRSGTTGQPQHF
TGTGCCAGCAGATCCGGGACGACGGGTCAGCCCCAGCATTTT
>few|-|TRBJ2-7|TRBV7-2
CASSLGGAISYEQYF
TGTGCCAGCAGCTTAGGTGGGGCCATCTCCTACGAGCAGTACTTC
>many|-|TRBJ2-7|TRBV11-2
CASSLEVSPSYEQYF
TGTGCCAGCAGCTTAGAGGTCTCCCCCTCGTACGAGCAGTACTTC
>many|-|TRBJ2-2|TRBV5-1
CASMSGNTGELFF
TGCGCCAGCATGAGCGGAAACACCGGGGAGCTGTTTTTT
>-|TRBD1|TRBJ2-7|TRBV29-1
CSVQQGASYEQYF
TGCAGCGTTCAACAGGGGGCTTCCTACGAGCAGTACTTC
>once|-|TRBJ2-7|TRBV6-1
CASSLSEQYEQYF
TGTGCCAGCAGTCTTAGCGAACAGTACGAGCAGTACTTC
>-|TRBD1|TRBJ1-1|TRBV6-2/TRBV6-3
CASSYSPPGTVEAFF
TGTGCCAGCAGTTACTCGCCCCCCGGGACAGTTGAAGCTTTCTTT
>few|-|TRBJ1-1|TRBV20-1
CSASGGNTEAFF
TGCAGTGCTAGTGGGGGGAACACTGAAGCTTTCTTT
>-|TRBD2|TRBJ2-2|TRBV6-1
CASSEGGLAGRYTGELFF
TGTGCCAGCAGTGAAGGAGGGCTAGCGGGAAGATACACCGGGGAGCTGTTTTTT
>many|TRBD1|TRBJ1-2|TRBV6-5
CASSTGVDYGYTF
TGTGCCAGCAGTACAGGGGTCGACTATGGCTACACCTTC
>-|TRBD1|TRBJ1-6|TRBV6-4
CASSQGQQNSPLHF
TGTGCCAGCAGTCAGGGACAGCAAAATTCACCCCTCCACTTT
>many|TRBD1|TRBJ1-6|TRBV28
CASSPDRGLSPLHF
TGTGCCAGCAGCCCCGACAGGGGGCTTTCACCCCTCCACTTT
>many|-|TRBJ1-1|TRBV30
CAWTFSQNTEAFF
TGTGCCTGGACCTTCAGTCAGAACACTGAAGCTTTCTTT
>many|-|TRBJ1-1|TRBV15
CATGGGYMNTEAFF
TGTGCCACCGGGGGGGGGTACATGAACACTGAAGCTTTCTTT
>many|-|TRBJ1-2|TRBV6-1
CASRNDRIGSGYTF
TGTGCCAGCAGAAACGACAGGATCGGAAGTGGCTACACCTTC
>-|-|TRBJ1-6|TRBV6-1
CASRPGVSPLHF
TGTGCCAGCAGACCCGGGGTTTCACCCCTCCACTTT
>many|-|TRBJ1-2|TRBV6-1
CASSVGDIGYGYTF
TGTGCCAGCAGTGTAGGGGACATCGGCTATGGCTACACCTTC
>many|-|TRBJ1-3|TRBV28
CASSFDGTSGNTIYF
TGTGCCAGCAGTTTCGACGGCACCTCTGGAAACACCATATATTTT
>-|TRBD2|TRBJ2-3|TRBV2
CASSLGLAGDTQYF
TGTGCCAGCAGTTTGGGGCTAGCGGGAGATACGCAGTATTTT
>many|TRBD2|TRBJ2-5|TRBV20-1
CSARAGTSGEETQYF
TGCAGTGCTAGAGCCGGGACTAGCGGGGAAGAGACCCAGTACTTC
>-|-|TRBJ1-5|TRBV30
CALSQDSNQPQHF
TGTGCCTTAAGTCAGGACAGCAATCAGCCCCAGCATTTT